This T cell receptor (beta chain) was recovered during a study of CD8 T cells in ankylosing spondylitis (dated by TCRdb to 2016 to 2017). Context from the whole study: T cell receptor beta repertoires were profiled in healthy donors and ankylosing spondylitis patients so that disease-linked TCR variants could be found. The whole study cohort included 108 healthy donors and 25 ankylosing spondylitis patients. Peripheral blood was sampled, and synovial fluid was also collected from ankylosing spondylitis patients.

These reads were obtained on an Illumina HiSeq 2500. Quantitative 5'-RACE with molecular barcodes was used to prepare TCR beta libraries. On the authors' methods: A new computational method based on a probabilistic model of VDJ rearrangement was used to identify disease-linked TCR variants. The raw public reads went through TCRdb reprocessing: fastp at Q25, MiXCR clone calling, in-frame beta chains kept. Rows with a matching CDR3 protein are joined into one entry that keeps the most common DNA and genes. The V and J calls here are based on TCRdb, not the publication. The sample table lists around 150,000 distinct CDR3 sequences, 7.3% of them with a count of one. Of the sample, 9.5% to 15% is held by the ten largest clones. The CDR3 measures 15 amino acids from cysteine to phenylalanine. Only the CDR3 DNA stays, 45 bases, in frame from base 1. V and J are truncated by 3 bases and 0 bases respectively, leaving an intervening sequence of 11 bases. The germline V gene encodes CDR1 SGHRS and CDR2 YFSETQ.

This clonotype was found many times. Its antigen remains undetermined. Base-call qualities are not available, and no considerably larger clone is one nucleotide away. Overall study outcomes, separate from this receptor: A CD8+ phenotype was shown by the disease-linked clones, which were found at relatively low frequencies in peripheral blood. According to the report, matched synovial fluid samples from ankylosing spondylitis patients were significantly enriched for the disease-linked clones. Some TCR beta motif variants had previously been reported in synovial fluid and blood of reactive arthritis patients, which suggested common disease-initiation mechanisms. A TCR beta motif of 8 or 9 highly homologous amino acid variants appeared characteristic of blood from ankylosing spondylitis patients.

The sequence links TRBV5-1 to TRBJ2-3, with no reliable assignment of the D segment. Sequencing was done on a sample of blood, either unsorted or a sorted T cell fraction (not recorded which). The clonotype originates from a female donor with ankylosing spondylitis or in good health (not recorded which). CDR3 loop: CASSSGLPSTDTQYF. The sequence in DNA is TGCGCCAGCAGCTCGGGTCTTCCTAGCACAGATACGCAGTATTTT.